The rows below give T cell receptor beta chains drawn from one sample of a study of identifying expanded T cells in peripheral blood. Sequencing used immunoSEQ multiplex PCR; TCRdb keeps in-frame clones, though not all of them. This table has around 63,000 clones, around 87% appearing once. Sequencing used blood. Every receptor here comes from a person aged 18 to 70 in good health. CDR3s include the opening cysteine and the closing phenylalanine or tryptophan. A D gene is named only where the DNA matches it firmly. Only part of the rows carry a size: once, few, many, or a class if the clone is expanded.

j_gene | d_gene | v_gene | abundance | CDR3nt | CDR3aa
TRBJ2-2 | . | TRBV7-3 | . | TGTGCCAGCAGCCCCTCCGCGAACACCGGGGAGCTGTTTTTT | CASSPSANTGELFF
TRBJ1-5 | . | TRBV5-8 | . | TGTGCCAGCAGCTTGGAATTGACAGGTTATAGCAATCAGCCCCAGCATTTT | CASSLELTGYSNQPQHF
TRBJ1-6 | . | TRBV5-1 | . | TGCGCCAGCAGCTCCTCCCTTCAAGGTACCGGGTCACCCCTCCACTTT | CASSSSLQGTGSPLHF
TRBJ2-1 | . | TRBV4-3 | . | TGCGCCAGCAGCCAAGATACGGAGCGCCTCTCCTACAATGAGCAGTTCTTC | CASSQDTERLSYNEQFF
TRBJ2-7 | . | TRBV19 | . | TGTGCCAGTAGTATAGGGACAGACTACGAGCAGTACTTC | CASSIGTDYEQYF
TRBJ2-7 | . | TRBV13 | . | TGTGCCAGCAGCTTAGTAGGGGGTGAAACCTACGAGCAGTACTTC | CASSLVGGETYEQYF
TRBJ2-7 | . | TRBV18 | . | TGTGCCAGCTCACCAATGACAGACGAGCAGTACTTC | CASSPMTDEQYF
TRBJ1-4 | . | TRBV7-2 | . | TGTGCCAGCAGCACCGGCAGATGGCTCCCTAATGAAAAACTGTTTTTT | CASSTGRWLPNEKLFF
TRBJ2-3 | . | TRBV6-6 | . | TGTGCCAGCAGTGGGGGGGATACGCAGTATTTT | CASSGGDTQYF
TRBJ2-3 | . | TRBV27 | . | TGTGCCAGCAGCCTCGGGGTTACAGATACGCAGTATTTT | CASSLGVTDTQYF
TRBJ2-1 | . | TRBV28 | . | TGTGCCAGCAGTTCCGATCGCAATGAGCAGTTCTTC | CASSSDRNEQFF
TRBJ2-2 | TRBD1 | TRBV7-6 | . | TGTGCCAGCAGTACAGGGGGGCCACCGAACACCGGGGAGCTGTTTTTT | CASSTGGPPNTGELFF
TRBJ2-3 | TRBD1 | TRBV27 | . | TGTGCCAGCAGTTTGCGGGGACAGGGACAGGGGACAGATACGCAATATTTT | CASSLRGQGQGTDTQYF
TRBJ2-1 | TRBD2 | TRBV10-3 | . | TGTGCCATCAGTGATAGACTAGCTGCACCCCGAAATGAGCAGTTCTTC | CAISDRLAAPRNEQFF
TRBJ2-6 | . | TRBV6-6 | . | TGTGCCAGCAGCTCCCGAGGGGCTGGGGCCAACGTCCTGACTTTC | CASSSRGAGANVLTF
TRBJ2-7 | . | TRBV5-4 | . | TGTGCCAGCAGCTACAGCGGAGGGCTAGCCGAGCAGTACTTC | CASSYSGGLAEQYF
TRBJ1-1 | . | TRBV7-9 | medium-sized | TGTGCCAGCAGCTTAGCGGGGGCAAGGACTGAAGCTTTCTTT | CASSLAGARTEAFF
TRBJ2-2 | TRBD1 | TRBV18 | . | TGTGCCAGCTCACCCGGGACAGGGAGAACCGGGGAGCTGTTTTTT | CASSPGTGRTGELFF
TRBJ1-3 | . | TRBV30 | . | TGTGCCTGGAGTGTAGGCATAACTCTGGGGAACACCATATATTTT | CAWSVGITLGNTIYF
TRBJ2-2 | . | TRBV5-4 | . | TGTGCCAGCAGCTTGCAAGGTGGTCCGAACACCGGGGAGCTGTTTTTT | CASSLQGGPNTGELFF
TRBJ2-1 | . | TRBV2 | . | TGTGCCAGCAGTGAACGATCGGACTCCAATGAGCAGTTCTTC | CASSERSDSNEQFF
TRBJ2-2 | . | TRBV28 | . | TGTGCCAGCAGCCTCCGACACACCGCGAACACCGGGGAGCTGTTTTTT | CASSLRHTANTGELFF
TRBJ1-1 | . | TRBV30 | . | TGTGCCTGGATATACTCTGTAGCTTTCTTT | CAWIYSVAFF
TRBJ2-7 | . | TRBV9 | . | TGTGCCAGCAGCGTAAACAGGGAATCCTACGAGCAGTACTTC | CASSVNRESYEQYF
TRBJ2-5 | . | TRBV15 | . | TGTGCCACCAGCAGAGATCTACGAGAGACCCAGTACTTC | CATSRDLRETQYF
TRBJ2-7 | TRBD2 | TRBV28 | . | TGTGCCAGCAGTCGGGCTAGCGGAACGCTTGGCCAGCAGTACTTC | CASSRASGTLGQQYF